A single sample gave rise to the 22 T cell receptor beta chains below, sequenced in a study of prognosis after radiotherapy for stage I lung cancer (dated by TCRdb to the early 2020s). TCRdb shows the sequencer as Illumina HiSeq 3000. Two rounds of multiplex PCR were performed to amplify the TCR beta CDR3 region from genomic DNA. In the first round of PCR, primers specific to each TRBV and TRBJ gene were used, and the primer sequences are filed in Chinese patent CN105087789A. The public reads were reanalyzed by TCRdb: fastp trimming at Q25, MiXCR alignment, in-frame beta chains only. Each record represents a unique CDR3 protein, reported with the most common genes and DNA among its rows. The sample includes 20,000 to 30,000 distinct CDR3 sequences, with about 32% observed a single time. The ten biggest clones cover about 32% of the sample. The sequencing here drew on PBMCs, taken before or after stereotactic body radiation therapy (not recorded which). These TCRs come from a donor aged 50 or older with non-small cell lung cancer.

This clonotype was counted ten times or more. This rearrangement joins TRBV20-1 to TRBJ1-2; 8 bases line up with TRBD1. Germline V gene sequence: CDR1 DFQATT, CDR2 SNEGSKA (reference sequence). There are 14 residues in the CDR3. V lost 4 bases to trimming and J lost 2 bases; unmatched junction nucleotides: 6. CDR3 in amino acids: CSAIGQGRNYGYTF. The CDR3 nucleotides are TGCAGTGCTATCGGACAGGGCCGCAACTATGGCTACACCTTC.

In its sample, this clonotype was seen many times. The gene calls are TRBV2 and TRBJ2-7; D might be TRBD1 (6 bases). From germline, CDR1 is SNHLY and CDR2 FYNNEI. The CDR3 contains 15 residues. V was cut by 3 bases and J by 3 bases, with 15 bases left in between. Here the CDR3 reads CASSERTAFFYEQYF. CDR3 nucleotides: TGTGCCAGCAGTGAGAGGACAGCCTTTTTCTACGAGCAGTACTTC.

This clonotype was seen ten or more times. The V call is TRBV5-1, the J call TRBJ1-1, with TRBD1 matching over 7 bases. V trimming: 3 bases; J trimming: 4 bases; junction bases outside the gene matches: 9. The CDR3 is made up of 15 amino acids. Germline values: CDR1 SGHRS, CDR2 YFSETQ. CDR3 in DNA: TGCGCCAGCAGCTCGAGGACAGGAAGTTTCACTGAAGCTTTCTTT. Translated: CASSSRTGSFTEAFF.

This clonotype has at least ten counts. The chain employs TRBV6-8 and TRBJ2-2; 14 bases are a match to TRBD2. The V gene end was trimmed by 6 bases and the J gene end by 3 bases; junction bases not matched to a gene: 6. Per germline, CDR1 MNHGY and CDR2 SAAAGT. The CDR3 spans 17 residues. The CDR3 reads CASSLPGLAGDTGELFF. For the CDR3, the DNA is TGTGCCAGCAGCCTGCCGGGACTAGCGGGAGACACCGGGGAGCTGTTTTTT.

This clonotype was seen repeatedly, ten times or more. V is TRBV11-3 and J is TRBJ2-5; 8 positions match TRBD1. The CDR3 is 17 amino acids. J gave up 5 bases and V 5 bases, and 16 bases lay outside the gene matches. Germline V gene data show CDR1 as SGHNT and CDR2 as YENEEA. The CDR3 spells CASSMSPGQGARETQYF. The CDR3 region has the DNA TGTGCCAGCAGCATGAGCCCTGGGCAGGGGGCGCGGGAGACCCAGTACTTC.

This clonotype was counted at least ten times. V usage is TRBV5-8 and J usage is TRBJ2-7; D might be TRBD1 (6 bases). Trimming took 4 bases from V and 2 from J, leaving 10 bases between them. This CDR3 is built from 13 residues. Germline CDR1 SGHTS, CDR2 YDEGEE. CDR3 DNA: TGTGCCAGCAGCCCGGGACACCCCTACGAGCAGTACTTC. Translating it yields CASSPGHPYEQYF.

This clonotype was counted once. A read error is possible here, since a much larger clone lies one base away. The J gene is TRBJ2-5, the V gene TRBV20-1; D ambiguous. The CDR3 extends over 13 amino acids. Per the germline V gene, CDR1 is DFQATT and CDR2 is SNEGSKA (reference sequence). CDR3 region: CSARVKSLETLYF. The CDR3 DNA reads as TGCAGTGCTAGAGTGAAGTCTTTAGAGACCCTGTACTTC.

This chain uses TRBV20-1 with TRBJ2-1; the D gene is possibly TRBD2 (5 bases). Germline CDR1 DFQATT, CDR2 SNEGSKA (reference sequence). Trimming shortened V by 2 bases and J by 10 bases, and 21 bases separated the two germline ends. CDR3 size: 15 residues. The CDR3 DNA reads TGCAGTGCTAGAAATTCGGGGTACGGCAGCGGAGAGCAGTTCTTC. Amino acid sequence: CSARNSGYGSGEQFF.

This clonotype was observed many times. The chain links TRBV29-1 to TRBJ2-3; TRBD1 matches 8 bases. The V and J ends lost 1 base and 4 bases, in that order; junction bases with no gene match: 7. Germline CDR1 SQVTM, CDR2 ANQGSEA. The CDR3 contains 15 residues. The CDR3 spells CSVEGGMTGADTQYF. The DNA of the CDR3 is TGCAGCGTTGAAGGAGGGATGACAGGGGCAGATACGCAGTATTTT.

Comment on this clonotype: Only one base separates this from a far larger clonotype, so it likely reflects a read error. This chain joins TRBV14 and TRBJ2-2, with D tentatively TRBD2 (7 bases). The V gene's germline CDR1 is SGHDN and CDR2 FVKESK. The V end was cut by 7 bases, the J end by 1 base, with 19 bases between. This CDR3 contains 17 residues. CDR3 DNA sequence: TGTGCCAGCAAATCCTCCGGCGGGGGCGAGAACACCGGGGAGCTGTTTTTT. Translating it yields CASKSSGGGENTGELFF.

CDR3 nucleotide sequence: TGTGCCAGCACCTCAGCGAGCTATGGCTACACCTTC. As protein: CASTSASYGYTF. V and J are TRBV28 and TRBJ1-2; D is ambiguous. CDR1 and CDR2 from the germline V gene are MDHEN and SYDVKM. Trimming took 7 bases from V and 4 from J, leaving 10 bases between them. The CDR3 spans 12 residues.

This clonotype appeared many times. The conserved closing phenylalanine or tryptophan is absent in this CDR3, likely reflecting a read error. The genes are TRBV2 and TRBJ1-2; D remains ambiguous. This CDR3 spans 12 amino acids. Germline V gene data show CDR1 as SNHLY and CDR2 as FYNNEI. V was shortened by 4 bases and J by 3 bases, with 6 bases between the two germline ends. CDR3 in DNA: TGTGCCAGCAGTGGAGAGGACTATGGCTACACCCTC. This translates into CASSGEDYGYTL.

This sequence joins TRBV15 and TRBJ2-2, with D unresolved. Trimming removed 1 base at V and 1 base at J, with 10 bases between. CDR3 size: 16 residues. The germline CDR1 and CDR2 sequences are LNHNV and YYDKDF (reference sequence). CDR3 protein: CATSRVRAGNTGELFF. In DNA form, the CDR3 reads TGTGCCACCAGCAGAGTTAGGGCAGGGAACACCGGGGAGCTGTTTTTT.

This clonotype was detected many times. This rearrangement joins TRBV7-9 to TRBJ1-1; D is ambiguous. The length of the CDR3 is 13 residues. CDR1 and CDR2 from the germline V gene are SEHNR and FQNEAQ (reference sequence). V was clipped by 8 bases and J by 1 base, with 11 bases between them. The CDR3 DNA follows: TGTGCCAGCGAGGGATATCCGAACACTGAAGCTTTCTTT. Amino acids: CASEGYPNTEAFF.

This sequence joins TRBV9 and TRBJ2-7, with TRBD2 as a possible D gene (5 bases). CDR3 size: 14 residues. Germline CDR1 SGDLS, CDR2 YYNGEE. V dropped 1 base and J dropped 3 bases, with 11 bases sitting between them. Here the CDR3 DNA reads TGTGCCAGCAGCGTAACCACGGAGGACTACGAGCAGTACTTC. Protein sequence: CASSVTTEDYEQYF.

This clonotype was recorded many times. The V gene is TRBV11-2, the J gene TRBJ1-1; D is unclear. The CDR3 runs to 13 residues. Looked up from germline, CDR1 is SGHAT and CDR2 is FQNNGV. V was clipped by 1 base and J by 4 bases, with 7 bases between them. The DNA of the CDR3 is TGTGCCAGCAGCTTAGTTCGGGGCACTGAAGCTTTCTTT. Its translation: CASSLVRGTEAFF.

In its sample, this clonotype was seen many times. J is TRBJ1-1 and V is TRBV9; D is uncertain. With 4 bases removed from V and 6 bases from J, the gap between germline ends came to 16 bases. CDR3 length equals 14 residues. From germline, CDR1 is SGDLS and CDR2 YYNGEE. CDR3 nucleotide sequence: TGTGCCAGCAGCCCCCAATCGAGGATCGCTGAAGCTTTCTTT. Amino acids: CASSPQSRIAEAFF.

V is TRBV6-5 and J is TRBJ2-7; D is undetermined. Germline-derived CDR1 and CDR2 are MNHEY and SVGAGI. V was clipped by 2 bases and J by 2 bases, with 13 bases between them. CDR3 length: 15 residues. The CDR3: CASSYQPGVAYEQYF. CDR3 DNA sequence: TGTGCCAGCAGTTACCAGCCAGGCGTTGCCTACGAGCAGTACTTC.

This clonotype was seen many times. The chain recombines TRBV11-2 with TRBJ2-5; 12 nucleotides agree with TRBD2. CDR1 and CDR2 (germline): SGHAT, FQNNGV. The CDR3 is 16 residues long. J was trimmed by 1 base and V by 5 bases; bases with no gene match: 5. This chain's CDR3 is CASSPGLAGIQETQYF. In DNA form, the CDR3 reads TGTGCCAGCAGCCCGGGACTAGCGGGCATCCAAGAGACCCAGTACTTC.

This clonotype was picked up many times. The chain links TRBV27 to TRBJ1-1, with 8 bases fitting TRBD1. This CDR3 contains 15 residues. V lost 5 bases, J lost 6 bases, and 11 bases stayed unmatched. Germline CDR1 reads MNHEY; CDR2 reads SMNVEV (reference sequence). CDR3 sequence (DNA): TGTGCCAGCAGTCCGCAACGGACAGGGTTGTCTGAAGCTTTCTTT. Translating gives CASSPQRTGLSEAFF.

This clonotype was detected many times. The J gene is TRBJ1-5, the V gene TRBV19; possibly TRBD1 for D (6 bases). V was shortened by 3 bases and J by 2 bases, with 14 bases between the two germline ends. Per germline, CDR1 LNHDA and CDR2 SQIVND (reference sequence). This CDR3 spans 16 amino acids. The CDR3 reads CASSMQGLMRNQPQHF. Here the CDR3 DNA reads TGTGCCAGTAGTATGCAGGGGTTAATGCGCAATCAGCCCCAGCATTTT.

This clonotype ranks as hyperexpanded. The chain is built from TRBV28 and TRBJ2-7; TRBD1 is a possible D gene (6 bases). Trimming removed 6 bases at V and 8 bases at J, with 17 bases between. Looked up from germline, CDR1 is MDHEN and CDR2 is SYDVKM. This CDR3 has 13 amino acids. This chain's CDR3 is CASRSGQSNQQYF. The CDR3 DNA reads as TGTGCCAGCAGATCCGGACAGTCGAACCAGCAGTACTTC.